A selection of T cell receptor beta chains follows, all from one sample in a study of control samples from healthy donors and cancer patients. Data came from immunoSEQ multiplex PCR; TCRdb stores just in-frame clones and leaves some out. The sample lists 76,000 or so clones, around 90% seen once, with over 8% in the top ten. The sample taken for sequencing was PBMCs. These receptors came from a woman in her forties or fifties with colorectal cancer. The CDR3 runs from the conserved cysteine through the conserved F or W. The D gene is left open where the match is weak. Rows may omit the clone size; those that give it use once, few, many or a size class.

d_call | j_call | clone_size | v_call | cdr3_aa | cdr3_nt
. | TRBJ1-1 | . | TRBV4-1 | CASSHEGVSTEAFF | TGCGCCAGCAGCCACGAAGGGGTGAGCACTGAAGCTTTCTTT
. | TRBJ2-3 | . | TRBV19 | CASTGDFMNTDTQYF | TGTGCCAGTACCGGGGACTTCATGAACACAGATACGCAGTATTTT
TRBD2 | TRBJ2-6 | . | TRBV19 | CASSFRGGGASSGANVLTF | TGTGCCAGTAGTTTCCGGGGGGGAGGCGCTTCATCTGGGGCCAACGTCCTGACTTTC
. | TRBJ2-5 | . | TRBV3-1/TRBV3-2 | CASSQEDSPGPGRETQYF | TGTGCCAGCAGCCAAGAAGATAGTCCGGGGCCAGGTCGGGAGACCCAGTACTTC
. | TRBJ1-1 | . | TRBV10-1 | CASSSGRNTEAFF | TGCGCCAGCAGTTCCGGTCGGAACACTGAAGCTTTCTTT
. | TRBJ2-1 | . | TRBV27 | CASSMRGLTFNEQFF | TGTGCCAGCAGTATGAGGGGGTTGACTTTCAATGAGCAGTTCTTC
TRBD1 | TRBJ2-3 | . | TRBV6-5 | CASKGQGAITDTQYF | TGTGCCAGCAAGGGACAGGGGGCAATCACAGATACGCAGTATTTT
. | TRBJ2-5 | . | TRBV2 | CASSDAGTLQETQYF | TGTGCCAGCAGTGATGCCGGGACACTTCAAGAGACCCAGTACTTC
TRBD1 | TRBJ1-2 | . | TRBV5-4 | CASSPGQGSGYTF | TGTGCCAGCAGCCCGGGACAGGGAAGCGGCTACACCTTC
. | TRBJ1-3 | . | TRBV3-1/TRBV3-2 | CASSQVGGSGNTIYF | TGTGCCAGCAGCCAAGTGGGCGGCTCTGGAAACACCATATATTTT
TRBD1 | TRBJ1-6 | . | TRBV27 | CASSLTGENSPLHF | TGTGCCAGCAGCCTGACAGGGGAAAATTCACCCCTCCACTTT
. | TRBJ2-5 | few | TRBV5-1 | CASSSIRGLQETQYF | TGCGCCAGCAGCTCGATCCGGGGGCTCCAAGAGACCCAGTACTTC
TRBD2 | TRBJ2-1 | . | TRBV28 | CASTSSGGLGEQFF | TGTGCCAGCACTTCTAGCGGGGGCCTGGGAGAGCAGTTCTTC
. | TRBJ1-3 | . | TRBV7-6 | CASSGRLGVGSGNTIYF | TGTGCCAGCAGCGGAAGATTGGGAGTGGGCTCTGGAAACACCATATATTTT
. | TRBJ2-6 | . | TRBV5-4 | CASSLGGSGANVLTF | TGTGCCAGCAGCTTGGGGGGCTCTGGGGCCAACGTCCTGACTTTC
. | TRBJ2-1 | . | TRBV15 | CATSSPGLRGYYNEQFF | TGTGCCACCAGCAGCCCCGGGCTTCGGGGGTACTACAATGAGCAGTTCTTC
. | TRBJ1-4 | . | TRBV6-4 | CASSDFGFTANEKLFF | TGTGCCAGCAGTGACTTTGGTTTTACAGCTAATGAAAAACTGTTTTTT
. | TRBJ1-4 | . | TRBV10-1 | CASSTGGQEKLFF | TGCGCCAGCAGTACCGGAGGCCAAGAAAAACTGTTTTTT
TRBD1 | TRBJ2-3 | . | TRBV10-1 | CASSESKTGGADTQYF | TGCGCCAGCAGTGAGTCGAAGACAGGGGGTGCAGATACGCAGTATTTT
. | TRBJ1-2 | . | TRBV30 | CAWSVSGYGYTF | TGTGCCTGGAGTGTATCCGGGTATGGCTACACCTTC
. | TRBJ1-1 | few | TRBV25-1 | CASSTRQEMNTEAFF | TGTGCCAGCAGTACCCGACAGGAAATGAACACTGAAGCTTTCTTT
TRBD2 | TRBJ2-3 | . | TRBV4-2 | CASSALSRNGLDLHTQYF | TGTGCCAGCAGCGCCCTAAGTCGTAATGGACTAGACCTGCATACGCAGTATTTT
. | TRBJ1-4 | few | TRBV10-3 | CAISVSQQATNEKLFF | TGTGCCATCAGTGTCAGTCAACAGGCAACTAATGAAAAACTGTTTTTT